These 7 T cell receptor beta chains originate from one sample sequenced in a study of blood T cell repertoires in COVID-19. The method was immunoSEQ multiplex PCR; TCRdb's version includes in-frame clones alone and lacks a portion of them. Seen here are approximately 170,000 clones, approximately 84% observed once, and the top ten hold more than 2.5%. The sequencing input was PBMCs or T cells enriched from blood (not recorded which). These receptor sequences come from a young woman who had recovered from COVID-19.

This clone was seen just once. This CDR3 reads CASSESGVTSTDTQYF. The DNA for the CDR3 is TGCGCCAGCAGTGAGAGCGGGGTTACAAGCACAGATACGCAGTATTTT. This chain connects TRBV10-1 to TRBJ2-3; TRBD2 agrees at 7 bases. This CDR3 is 16 amino acids long. Germline CDR1 and CDR2: WNHNN and SYGVQD (reference sequence). V dropped 2 bases and J dropped 0; count of bases not matched to a gene: 5.

The chain uses TRBV28 and TRBJ2-3; 11 nucleotides line up with TRBD2. Germline values: CDR1 MDHEN, CDR2 SYDVKM. There are 16 residues in the CDR3. V lost 5 bases to trimming and J lost 0 bases; unmatched junction nucleotides: 4. CDR3 amino acids: CASSVTSGASTDTQYF. The CDR3 bases are TGTGCCAGCAGTGTGACTAGCGGGGCCAGCACAGATACGCAGTATTTT.

This clone occurred a few times. The chain recombines TRBV28 with TRBJ1-5, with 7 bases that match TRBD1. The germline V gene has CDR1 MDHEN and CDR2 SYDVKM. This CDR3 comprises 16 residues. J lost 4 bases, V lost 1 base, and 7 bases had no gene match. The CDR3 spells CASSLLSRGSNQPQHF. Here the CDR3 DNA reads TGTGCCAGCAGTTTATTGAGCAGGGGGAGTAATCAGCCCCAGCATTTT.

This clone has only a few counts. This chain connects TRBV29-1 to TRBJ1-1; 8 bases are shared with TRBD1. J gave up 5 bases and V 6 bases, and 8 bases lay outside the gene matches. The CDR3 sequence is 13 residues long. Germline values: CDR1 SQVTM, CDR2 ANQGSEA. This chain's CDR3 is CSVLGQGGTEAFF. The CDR3 DNA follows: TGCAGCGTCCTTGGACAGGGAGGGACTGAAGCTTTCTTT.

V gene TRBV7-9 combines with J gene TRBJ1-4; a weak D match, TRBD1 (5 bases). Looked up from germline, CDR1 is SEHNR and CDR2 is FQNEAQ (reference sequence). Trimming removed 3 bases from V and 0 bases from J, with 8 bases in between. The CDR3 loop spans 15 amino acids. The CDR3 region has the DNA TGTGCCAGCAGCTTGGGGCCCCCAACTAATGAAAAACTGTTTTTT. It specifies CASSLGPPTNEKLFF.

The rearrangement uses TRBV18 and TRBJ2-7; TRBD2 aligns across 9 bases. V shed 3 bases, J shed 1 base, and the junction held 19 bases outside the gene matches. This CDR3 is built from 20 residues. Per germline, CDR1 KGHSH and CDR2 LQKENI. The CDR3 here is CASSPRGLAGRTTISYEQYF. DNA of the CDR3: TGTGCCAGCTCACCCAGGGGTCTAGCGGGACGTACCACCATATCCTACGAGCAGTACTTC.

The chain links TRBV25-1 to TRBJ1-5; D gene ambiguous. Germline V CDR1 and CDR2: MGHDK, SYGVNS. The V end was cut by 3 bases, the J end by 0 bases, with 12 bases between. The CDR3 is 16 amino acids. The CDR3 region is CASSDLNSGSNQPQHF. As DNA, the CDR3 is TGTGCCAGCAGTGACCTAAACTCCGGTAGCAATCAGCCCCAGCATTTT. Full variable domain (rest looked up from reference TRBV25-1 and TRBJ1-5): EADIYQTPRYLVIGTGKKITLECSQTMGHDKMYWYQQDPGMELHLIHYSYGVNSTEKGDLSSESTVSRIRTEHFPLTLESARPSHTSQYLCASSDLNSGSNQPQHFGDGTRLSIL.